This T cell receptor beta chain was recovered during a study of CD8+ T cells in alopecia areata. On the study more broadly: Female C3H/HeJ recipients aged roughly 6-11 weeks got skin from C3H/HeJ graft donors aged about 6-13 months that had spontaneous alopecia. Broader study findings: In lesional scalp, particularly from alopecia totalis/universalis, clonality was higher than in normal scalp. With patients, TCR sharing proved less clear than in mice, a difference possibly related to HLA. There were also resident alphabeta T cells of normal skin sequenced in scalp samples.

The sorting of pooled cutaneous lymph node cells relied on CD4, CD8alpha, NKG2D, NKG2ACE and other markers. Extracted RNA was reverse transcribed, and the resulting cDNA served as sequencing template. Sequenced by immunoSEQ multiplex PCR; TCRdb stores in-frame clones only, minus some. The sample has approximately 280,000 clones, none seen only once; the top ten hold roughly 1.2%. On this clone itself: Its antigen is unknown. Gene labels here are mouse ones. The sequence runs out 4 residues before the end of the CDR3; the remainder is reconstructed from the germline J gene.

The CDR3 extends over 16 amino acids. The V and J ends lost 5 bases and 4 bases respectively, with 18 bases between them. Germline CDR1 FNHDT, CDR2 SITEND (reference sequence). Sequencing was carried out using CD4+ T cells sorted from a lymph node. The chain has TRBV19 and TRBJ2-2; a possible D gene is TRBD2 (7 bases). The TCR comes from a C3H/HeJ mouse with alopecia areata. The mice in this strain carry MHC haplotype H2-k. CDR3 DNA (partial): TGTGCCAGCAGCTCAAAGGGGGGCAGGGGCACCGGG. Its translation is CASSSKGGRGTG. The full CDR3 sequence reads CASSSKGGRGTGQLYF. The full variable domain, rest sourced from reference TRBV19 and TRBJ2-2, is GGIITQTPKFLIGQEGQKLTLKCQQNFNHDTMYWYRQDSGKGLRLIYYSITENDLQKGDLSEGYDASREKKSSFSLTVTSAQKNEMAVFLCASSSKGGRGTGQLYFGEGSKLTVL.